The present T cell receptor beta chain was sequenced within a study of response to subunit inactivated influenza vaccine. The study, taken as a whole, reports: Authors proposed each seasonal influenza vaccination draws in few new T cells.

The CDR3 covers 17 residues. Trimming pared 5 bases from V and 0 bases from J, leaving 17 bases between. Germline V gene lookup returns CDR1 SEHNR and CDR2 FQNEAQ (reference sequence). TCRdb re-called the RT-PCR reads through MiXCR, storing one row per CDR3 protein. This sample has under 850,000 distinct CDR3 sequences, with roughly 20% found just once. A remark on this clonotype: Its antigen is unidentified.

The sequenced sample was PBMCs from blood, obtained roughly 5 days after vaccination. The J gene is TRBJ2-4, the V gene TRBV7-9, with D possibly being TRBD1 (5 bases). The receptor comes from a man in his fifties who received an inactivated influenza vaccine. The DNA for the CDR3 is TGTGCCAGCAGCCCCGGGCCCCTGGGGCTAGCCAAAAACATTCAGTACTTC. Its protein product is CASSPGPLGLAKNIQYF.